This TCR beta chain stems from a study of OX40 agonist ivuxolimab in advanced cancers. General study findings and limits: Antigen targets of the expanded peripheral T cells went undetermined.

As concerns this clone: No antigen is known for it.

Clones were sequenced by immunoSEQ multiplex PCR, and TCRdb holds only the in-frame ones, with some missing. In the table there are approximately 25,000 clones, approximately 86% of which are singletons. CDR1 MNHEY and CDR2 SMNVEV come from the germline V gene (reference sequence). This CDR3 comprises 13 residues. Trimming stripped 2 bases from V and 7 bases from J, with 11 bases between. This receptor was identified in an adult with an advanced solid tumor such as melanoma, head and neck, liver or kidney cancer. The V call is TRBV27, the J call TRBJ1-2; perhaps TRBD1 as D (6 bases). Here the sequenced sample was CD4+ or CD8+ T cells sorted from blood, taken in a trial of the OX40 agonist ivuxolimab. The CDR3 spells CASSLGGGSGYTF. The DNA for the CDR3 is TGTGCCAGCAGTTTAGGGGGCGGATCTGGCTACACCTTC.